Listed below are T cell receptor beta chains from one sample, sequenced in a study of regulatory T cells in long-lasting Graves disease. Each CDR3 protein is one row after TCRdb ran MiXCR on the multiplex PCR reads. The sample shows roughly 700,000 distinct CDR3 sequences, 25% to 35% of them seen only once. Sequenced material: peripheral blood mononuclear cells (PBMCs), taken when the disease was refractory, from a patient treated with antithyroid drugs. The receptors stem from a female donor with Graves disease. CDR3s include the opening cysteine and the closing phenylalanine or tryptophan. A D gene is named only where the DNA matches it firmly. Size tells how often a clone was seen (once, few, many) or the class of an expanded clone, and some rows leave it out.

J gene | clone size | V gene | D gene | CDR3 protein | CDR3 DNA
TRBJ1-3 | few | TRBV9 | . | CASSLRGAVSGNTIYF | TGTGCCAGCAGCCTAAGAGGAGCAGTCTCTGGAAACACCATATATTTT
TRBJ1-2 | few | TRBV29-1 | . | CSVERLTGYGYTF | TGCAGCGTAGAGCGTCTAACGGGCTATGGCTACACCTTC
TRBJ1-2 | few | TRBV29-1 | . | CSVGGGQVNYGYTF | TGCAGCGTTGGCGGCGGCCAAGTTAACTATGGCTACACCTTC
TRBJ2-2 | . | TRBV10-3 | . | CAISEGHGANTGELFF | TGTGCCATCAGTGAGGGCCATGGGGCGAACACCGGGGAGCTGTTTTTT
TRBJ1-1 | . | TRBV12-3/TRBV12-4 | TRBD1 | CASSVRGRVNTEAFF | TGTGCCAGCAGCGTCAGGGGGCGGGTGAACACTGAAGCTTTCTTT
TRBJ2-6 | few | TRBV5-1 | . | CATRTYRGSGANVLTF | TGCGCCACCAGGACTTATCGGGGCTCTGGGGCCAACGTCCTGACTTTC
TRBJ2-7 | few | TRBV2 | TRBD2 | CASSEALLASGLYEQYF | TGTGCCAGCAGTGAAGCCCTCCTGGCTAGCGGACTCTACGAGCAGTACTTC
TRBJ1-4 | few | TRBV20-1 | . | CSAPLAGHEKLFF | TGCAGTGCGCCCCTCGCGGGGCATGAAAAACTGTTTTTT
TRBJ1-2 | . | TRBV6-1 | TRBD1 | CASIPSGGQNLYGYTF | TGTGCCAGCATCCCCTCGGGGGGACAGAACCTCTATGGCTACACCTTC
TRBJ1-1 | . | TRBV6-1 | . | CASRQGGRDEAFF | TGTGCCAGCAGACAGGGAGGCAGAGATGAAGCTTTCTTT
TRBJ1-1 | few | TRBV10-3 | TRBD1 | CAISPGDRVNTEAFF | TGTGCCATCAGTCCGGGCGACAGGGTGAACACTGAAGCTTTCTTT
TRBJ1-3 | . | TRBV3-1 | . | CASSQDRGIGGNTIYF | TGTGCCAGCAGCCAAGATCGGGGTATCGGCGGAAACACCATATATTTT
TRBJ1-1 | once | TRBV3-1 | TRBD1 | CASSQGLASGGDSTEAFF | TGTGCCAGCAGCCAAGGGTTGGCGTCAGGGGGCGATAGCACTGAAGCTTTCTTT
TRBJ1-1 | few | TRBV27 | . | CASSPPGVGNTEAFF | TGTGCCAGCAGTCCGCCAGGGGTTGGGAACACTGAAGCTTTCTTT
TRBJ1-2 | . | TRBV24-1 | . | CATSDGDKDYGYTF | TGTGCCACCAGTGATGGAGACAAAGACTATGGCTACACCTTC
TRBJ2-1 | . | TRBV5-4 | . | CASSLGGGEDEQFF | TGTGCCAGCAGCTTGGGAGGAGGGGAAGATGAGCAGTTCTTC
TRBJ1-4 | few | TRBV3-1 | . | CASSPGVSGPREKLFF | TGTGCCAGCAGCCCCGGGGTGTCAGGCCCGAGAGAAAAACTGTTTTTT
TRBJ1-5 | . | TRBV7-9 | . | CASSSRGGGPDQPQHF | TGTGCCAGCAGCTCCCGGGGGGGGGGACCGGATCAGCCCCAGCATTTT
TRBJ2-2 | . | TRBV5-1 | TRBD2 | CASSRGEGRTGELFF | TGCGCCAGCAGCCGGGGGGAGGGCCGCACCGGGGAGCTGTTTTTT
TRBJ1-2 | many | TRBV6-1 | . | CASSAGQSGAYGYTF | TGTGCCAGCAGTGCTGGACAGTCCGGTGCCTATGGCTACACCTTC
TRBJ1-1 | . | TRBV9 | . | CASSVAAGAEAFF | TGTGCCAGCAGCGTAGCGGCAGGGGCTGAAGCTTTCTTT
TRBJ1-5 | . | TRBV4-1 | . | CASSQDQEQPQHF | TGCGCCAGCAGCCAAGATCAGGAACAGCCCCAGCATTTT
TRBJ1-2 | . | TRBV12-3/TRBV12-4 | TRBD1 | CASSLYSGTGEYGYTF | TGTGCCAGCAGTTTATATTCCGGGACAGGAGAGTATGGCTACACCTTC
TRBJ1-6 | . | TRBV5-4 | . | CASSSDPGRFNSPLHF | TGTGCCAGCAGCTCCGACCCGGGACGGTTTAATTCACCCCTCCACTTT
TRBJ1-1 | few | TRBV12-3/TRBV12-4 | . | CASSLDLYSLEAFF | TGTGCCAGCAGTTTAGACCTATATAGTCTTGAAGCTTTCTTT
TRBJ2-5 | few | TRBV11-2 | . | CASSQPPLETQYF | TGTGCCAGCAGCCAACCCCCCCTGGAGACCCAGTACTTC
TRBJ2-7 | . | TRBV5-1 | TRBD2 | CASSLAGTSGRFYEQYF | TGCGCCAGCAGCTTGGCCGGGACTAGCGGGAGGTTCTACGAGCAGTACTTC
TRBJ2-7 | few | TRBV3-1 | . | CASSQNTVYEQYF | TGTGCCAGCAGCCAAAATACGGTCTACGAGCAGTACTTC
TRBJ2-1 | few | TRBV6-1 | TRBD2 | CASSIPTSGSDEQFF | TGTGCCAGCAGTATCCCCACTAGCGGGAGCGATGAGCAGTTCTTC
TRBJ1-2 | few | TRBV6-1 | TRBD1 | CASSQTGIYGYTF | TGTGCCAGCAGTCAGACAGGGATCTATGGCTACACCTTC
TRBJ2-7 | . | TRBV29-1 | . | CSVVLAGRDYEQYF | TGCAGCGTTGTGTTGGCAGGTCGAGACTACGAGCAGTACTTC
TRBJ1-1 | few | TRBV6-1 | TRBD1 | CASTLDRDTEAFF | TGTGCCAGCACTCTCGACAGGGACACTGAAGCTTTCTTT
TRBJ1-1 | few | TRBV3-1 | . | CASSARGKPGTEAFF | TGTGCCAGCAGCGCCCGGGGCAAGCCGGGGACTGAAGCTTTCTTT
TRBJ1-2 | few | TRBV7-9 | . | CASSLETGGYTF | TGTGCCAGCAGCCTCGAGACGGGGGGCTACACCTTC
TRBJ1-2 | few | TRBV2 | . | CASSENRVYGYTF | TGTGCCAGCAGTGAAAACAGGGTCTATGGCTACACCTTC
TRBJ1-2 | many | TRBV27 | . | CASSLGIPPRYGYTF | TGTGCCAGCAGTTTAGGGATACCCCCTCGCTATGGCTACACCTTC
TRBJ1-1 | . | TRBV29-1 | . | CSGVGGMNTEAFF | TGCAGCGGGGTGGGCGGCATGAACACTGAAGCTTTCTTT
TRBJ1-2 | . | TRBV19 | . | CASSIDLHGYTF | TGTGCCAGTAGTATAGACCTCCATGGCTACACCTTC
TRBJ2-7 | . | TRBV20-1 | . | CSAKYGGGSYEQYF | TGCAGTGCTAAGTATGGAGGCGGGTCCTACGAGCAGTACTTC